This entry is about one T cell receptor beta chain. Its antigen is not identified. The source of the sample is a study of vaccination effects on CD4 cells after COVID-19. About the research overall: Cultures used around 1.8 million PBMC per well, approximately 9.6 IU/ml IL-2 and around 9.8 ug/ml peptides. Notes on the study in general: Within healthy vaccinees, only 1 of 255 vaccine-induced clones displayed cross-reactivity with common cold coronaviruses. Sampling in the study covered few convalescent patients and included no early post-infection timepoints.

This CDR3 spans 11 amino acids. The germline gives CDR1 MDHEN, CDR2 SYDVKM. V dropped 1 base and J dropped 8 bases, with 3 bases sitting between them. Once cultured for under 11 days, the cells underwent separation to obtain CD4+ T cells. As their vaccination, participants received two doses of either BNT162b2 or mRNA-1273. Neither prior SARS-CoV-2 infection nor positive nucleocapsid antibodies were present in the vaccine recipients. The assay was immunoSEQ multiplex PCR, and TCRdb's table has in-frame clones only and misses some. The sample records around 47,000 clones, about three quarters being singletons.

The sequence came from a human donor who received a COVID-19 vaccine. Specimen: CD4+ T cells from PBMCs cultured without peptide, collected after COVID-19 vaccination. J is TRBJ1-5 and V is TRBV28; unclear D gene. The CDR3 nucleotides are TGTGCCAGCAGTTTATTCGAGCCCCAGCATTTT. Protein: CASSLFEPQHF.